Included here is one T cell receptor (beta chain) sequence, with context. Random hexamers were used to reverse transcribe roughly 0.5 to 1 ug of RNA. Across 54 Vbeta and 13 Jbeta, TCR beta CDR3 was amplified with immunoSEQ multiplex PCR. TCRdb re-called the immunoSEQ multiplex PCR reads through MiXCR, storing one row per CDR3 protein. The sample contains 150,000 to 160,000 distinct CDR3 sequences, around 96% of which appear only once. Negative magnetic isolation gave CD8+ and CD4+ cells; FACS enriched CD8+ TEMRA. CDR3 size: 12 residues. Germline V gene sequence: CDR1 LGHNT, CDR2 FRNRAP. The sample is drawn from a study of CD8 T cells in Susac syndrome.

The sequence was collected from a human donor with multiple sclerosis. The sample comprised CD8+ T cells from PBMCs. V is TRBV12-5 and J is TRBJ2-3; D unresolved. This CDR3 reads CASLTVPDTQYF. As DNA, the CDR3 is TGTGCCTCGCTGACCGTCCCAGATACGCAGTATTTT.